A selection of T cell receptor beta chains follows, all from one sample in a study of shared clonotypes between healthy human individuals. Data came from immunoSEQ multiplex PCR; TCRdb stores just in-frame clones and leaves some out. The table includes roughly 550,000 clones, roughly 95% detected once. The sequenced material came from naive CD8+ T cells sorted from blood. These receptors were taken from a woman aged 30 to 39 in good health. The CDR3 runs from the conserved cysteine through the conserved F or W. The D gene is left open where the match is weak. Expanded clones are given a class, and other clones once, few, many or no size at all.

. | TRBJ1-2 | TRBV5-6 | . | CASSFDSGYTF | TGTGCCAGCAGCTTCGACTCTGGCTACACCTTC
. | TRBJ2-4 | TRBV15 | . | CATSKETGVGPKNIQYF | TGTGCCACCAGCAAAGAGACGGGGGTAGGGCCCAAAAACATTCAGTACTTC
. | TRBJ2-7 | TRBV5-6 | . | CASSSGEGTYEQYF | TGTGCCAGCAGCTCAGGCGAGGGGACCTACGAGCAGTACTTC
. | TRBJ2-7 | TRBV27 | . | CASSLLQDSSYEQYF | TGTGCCAGCAGTTTATTACAGGACAGCTCCTACGAGCAGTACTTC
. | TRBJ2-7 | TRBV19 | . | CASSIDWGRRRGEQYF | TGTGCCAGTAGTATAGATTGGGGGCGTCGGAGGGGCGAGCAGTACTTC
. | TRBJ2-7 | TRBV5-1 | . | CASSLVPTYEQYF | TGCGCCAGCAGCTTGGTTCCGACCTACGAGCAGTACTTC
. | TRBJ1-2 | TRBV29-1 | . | CSVESSANYGYTF | TGCAGCGTCGAGTCGTCGGCTAACTATGGCTACACCTTC
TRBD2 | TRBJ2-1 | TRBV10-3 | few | CAISNKLAGVAYNEQFF | TGTGCCATCAGTAACAAACTAGCGGGAGTTGCCTACAATGAGCAGTTCTTC
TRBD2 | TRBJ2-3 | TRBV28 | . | CASRGAGNYTDTQYF | TGTGCCAGCAGAGGAGCGGGAAATTACACAGATACGCAGTATTTT
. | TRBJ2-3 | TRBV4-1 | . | CASSQLLVPGTQYF | TGCGCCAGCAGCCAATTGCTAGTTCCAGGTACGCAGTATTTT
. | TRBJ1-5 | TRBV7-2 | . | CASSLVTGSAQPQHF | TGTGCCAGCAGCTTAGTTACAGGTTCAGCTCAGCCCCAGCATTTT
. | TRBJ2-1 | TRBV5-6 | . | CASSLAGTSRDEQFF | TGTGCCAGCAGCTTGGCGGGGACATCGAGGGATGAGCAGTTCTTC
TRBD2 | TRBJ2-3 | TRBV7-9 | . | CASSLIAGELDTQYF | TGTGCCAGCAGCTTAATAGCGGGAGAGCTAGATACGCAGTATTTT
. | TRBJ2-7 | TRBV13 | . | CASSPRAGQNYEQYF | TGTGCCAGCAGCCCCCGGGCAGGGCAGAACTACGAGCAGTACTTC
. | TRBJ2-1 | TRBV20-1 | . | CSAGDYNEQFF | TGCAGTGCGGGGGACTACAATGAGCAGTTCTTC
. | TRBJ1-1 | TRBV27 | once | CASSPTAILGTEAFF | TGTGCCAGCAGTCCAACCGCCATTTTGGGCACTGAAGCTTTCTTT
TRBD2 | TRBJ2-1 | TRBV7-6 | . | CASSLDRGRAHNEQFF | TGTGCCAGCAGCTTAGACCGCGGGAGGGCCCACAATGAGCAGTTCTTC
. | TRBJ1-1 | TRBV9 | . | CASSVVPEAFF | TGTGCCAGCAGCGTAGTGCCTGAAGCTTTCTTT
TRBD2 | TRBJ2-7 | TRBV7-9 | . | CASSLGTSGSYEQYF | TGTGCCAGCAGCTTAGGGACTAGCGGGAGCTACGAGCAGTACTTC
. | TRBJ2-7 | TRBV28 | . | CASRSPPKYEQYF | TGTGCCAGCAGATCCCCACCCAAATACGAGCAGTACTTC
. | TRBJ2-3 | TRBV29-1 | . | CSVGRGGTDTQYF | TGCAGCGTTGGCAGGGGGGGGACAGATACGCAGTATTTT
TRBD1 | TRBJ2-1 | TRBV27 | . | CASSLFVSDRGNEQFF | TGTGCCAGCAGTTTATTCGTTTCGGACAGGGGTAATGAGCAGTTCTTC
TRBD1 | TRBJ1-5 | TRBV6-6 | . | CASSRTGGQPQHF | TGTGCCAGCAGTAGGACAGGGGGACAGCCCCAGCATTTT
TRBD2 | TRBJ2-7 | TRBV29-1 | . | CSVEGLAGIYEQYF | TGCAGCGTAGAGGGACTAGCGGGAATCTACGAGCAGTACTTC
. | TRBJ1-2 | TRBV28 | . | CASRGAENYGYTF | TGTGCCAGCAGGGGGGCAGAGAACTATGGCTACACCTTC
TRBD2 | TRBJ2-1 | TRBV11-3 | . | CASRPPGLAGVGFRFDEQFF | TGTGCCAGCAGACCCCCGGGACTAGCGGGAGTAGGATTCCGTTTCGATGAGCAGTTCTTC
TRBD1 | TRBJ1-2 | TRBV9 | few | CASSARDSRYYGYTF | TGTGCCAGCAGCGCACGGGACAGCAGATACTATGGCTACACCTTC
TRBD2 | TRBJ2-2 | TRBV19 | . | CASSSMREAREGGELFF | TGTGCCAGTAGTAGTATGCGGGAGGCTCGGGAGGGCGGGGAGCTGTTTTTT
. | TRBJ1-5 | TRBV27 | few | CASNPTDSNQPQHF | TGTGCCAGCAATCCGACCGATAGCAATCAGCCCCAGCATTTT
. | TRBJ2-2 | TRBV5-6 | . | CASSLGNGELFF | TGTGCCAGCAGCTTGGGAAACGGGGAGCTGTTTTTT
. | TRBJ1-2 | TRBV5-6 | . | CASSPPGGGYYGYTF | TGTGCCAGCAGCCCACCAGGCGGGGGGTACTATGGCTACACCTTC
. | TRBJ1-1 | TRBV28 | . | CASSLDNQVEAFF | TGTGCCAGCAGTTTGGACAATCAAGTTGAAGCTTTCTTT
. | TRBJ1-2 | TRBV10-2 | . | CASSEDGYGYTF | TGCGCCAGCAGTGAGGACGGCTATGGCTACACCTTC
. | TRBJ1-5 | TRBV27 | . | CASSFRNSNQPQHF | TGTGCCAGCAGTTTTAGGAATAGCAATCAGCCCCAGCATTTT
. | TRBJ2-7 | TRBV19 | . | CASSEAVASYEQYF | TGTGCCAGTAGTGAGGCAGTCGCCTCCTACGAGCAGTACTTC
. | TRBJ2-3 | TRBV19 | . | CASSFALDTQYF | TGTGCCAGTAGTTTCGCTTTAGATACGCAGTATTTT
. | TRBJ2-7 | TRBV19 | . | CASSIDEGTEQYF | TGTGCCAGTAGTATAGACGAGGGGACCGAGCAGTACTTC
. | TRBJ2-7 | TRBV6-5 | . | CASNLYPGLPYEQYF | TGTGCCAGCAACCTCTATCCAGGCCTCCCCTACGAGCAGTACTTC
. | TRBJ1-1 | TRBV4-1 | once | CASSYNSRRPTEAFF | TGCGCCAGCAGCTACAACTCCCGGAGGCCCACTGAAGCTTTCTTT
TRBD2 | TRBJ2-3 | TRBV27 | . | CASTNSGRITDTQYF | TGTGCCAGCACCAATAGCGGGAGGATCACAGATACGCAGTATTTT